This T cell receptor beta chain was observed in a study of blood T cell repertoires in COVID-19. Only in-frame clones appear in the TCRdb table, and some are missing; sequencing was by immunoSEQ multiplex PCR. The table records 400,000 to 450,000 clones, about 90% of them present only once. Germline lookup yields CDR1 SNHLY and CDR2 FYNNEI. The CDR3 loop spans 15 amino acids. Trimming took 6 bases from V and 1 from J, leaving 13 bases between them. Material for sequencing was PBMCs or T cells enriched from blood (not recorded which). This chain uses TRBV2 with TRBJ1-5, with a tentative D call TRBD1 (6 bases). This TCR came from a man younger than 35 who had recovered from COVID-19. The DNA for the CDR3 is TGTGCCAGCAGCCAGGGGAGGGCCAGCAATCAGCCCCAGCATTTT. Translated, it gives CASSQGRASNQPQHF.